This T cell receptor (beta chain) was retrieved from a study of blood T cell repertoires in COVID-19 (dated by TCRdb to the early 2020s). In terms of the full investigation: Samples from collaborators originated in the United States, Italy and Spain and spanned both the acute and convalescent phases of COVID-19. The samples were drawn from the first 160 participants of the ongoing ImmuneRACE study and from roughly 1,300 subjects provided by 6 global collaborators. Subjects who had been exposed to COVID-19, were actively infected with it, or had recovered from it provided the deeply sampled blood TCRbeta repertoires that made up the dataset. The repertoires were released in a freely available public database meant as a resource for research on the immune response to SARS-CoV-2. Where available, HLA class I and class II types were obtained from metadata supplied by the sample provider rather than from assay-based typing. Sample metadata almost always included a de-identified subject ID, COVID-19 status, age in years and sex. The material from the prospective study consisted of cDNA or gDNA derived from T cells, B-cell-depleted T cells, or PBMCs. On the study overall, not on this receptor specifically: How much clinical and demographic metadata was included differed by source and by participant, and the metadata was provided uncurated.

For this clone: What antigen it recognizes has not been identified. Base qualities are not provided; no much larger clone lies one nucleotide away.

The CDR3, from cysteine to phenylalanine, totals 13 residues. Here the CDR3 DNA is all that survives: 39 bases in frame from base 1. Trimming removed 3 bases from V and 7 bases from J, leaving 12 bases between the germline ends. CDR1 and CDR2 are read off the germline V gene as KGHSH and LQKENI. Whole blood was collected in K2EDTA tubes by collaborating institutions according to the institutions' own protocols. For TCRbeta analysis, collaborator samples were shipped as frozen whole blood, as isolated PBMCs, or as DNA extracted from either sample type. TCRbeta CDR3 regions were amplified from genomic DNA by means of the immunoSEQ Assay, a bias-controlled multiplex PCR. From the authors' description of their analysis: The number of nucleated cells in each sample was estimated from the amplification of reference gene primers within the assay. Sequence reads were collapsed and filtered to measure the absolute abundance of every unique TCRbeta CDR3 rearrangement. For each sample, productive Simpson clonality was calculated by taking the square root of Simpson's diversity index across productive rearrangements. The clones in this table, taken by TCRdb from immuneACCESS, are in-frame only. Not every clone is retained; where verified, under half of the shortfall comes from an unresolved V gene, and the cause of the rest is unknown. D and trimming were read from the DNA, whereas the V and J calls and clone size are those reported in that table. Across this sample there are over 90,000 clones, with about 86% seen only once. The ten largest clones capture 13% of the sample.

This receptor was taken from a woman aged 55-70 years in a cohort sampled during active or convalescent COVID-19. The rearranged segments are TRBV18 and TRBJ1-2; the D gene is perhaps TRBD1, from 5 matching bases. Sequenced material: peripheral blood. The nucleotides are TGTGCCAGCTCACCTTCGGAGGGGCTTGGCTACACCTTC. Its coded protein is CASSPSEGLGYTF.